The next 9 T cell receptor beta chains were all read from a single sample in a study of cytomegalovirus exposure and HLA in healthy donors. PCR was performed using 60 Vbeta and 13 Jbeta primers. Generated by immunoSEQ multiplex PCR, the TCRdb table keeps only in-frame clones and is missing some. The table shows about 190,000 clones, with around three quarters occurring only once. Source material: PBMCs. These receptors all stem from a boy aged 5-17 years in good health and CMV-seronegative.

The chain combines TRBV2 with TRBJ1-2; 10 bases map to TRBD1. V lost 6 bases, J lost 2 bases, and 9 bases stayed unmatched. This CDR3 is built from 16 residues. Germline lookup yields CDR1 SNHLY and CDR2 FYNNEI. The CDR3 loop reads CASRGVTGQGNYGYTF. The CDR3 coding sequence is TGTGCCAGCAGGGGAGTTACGGGACAGGGGAACTATGGCTACACCTTC.

This clone was detected once. The rearrangement links TRBV7-6 to TRBJ1-2, with D unclear. This CDR3 contains 13 residues. The germline V gene encodes CDR1 SGHVS and CDR2 FNYEAQ. Trimming took off 0 bases at V and 8 bases at J, with 10 bases between the two ends. DNA of the CDR3: TGTGCCAGCAGCTTAGCCGGACCGGGAGGCTACACCTTC. This sequence encodes CASSLAGPGGYTF. The full variable domain, its missing parts supplied by reference TRBV7-6 and TRBJ1-2, is GAGVSQSPRYKVTKRGQDVALRCDPISGHVSLYWYRQALGQGPEFLTYFNYEAQQDKSGLPNDRFSAERPEGSISTLTIQRTEQRDSAMYRCASSLAGPGGYTFGSGTRLTVV.

The rearrangement uses TRBV11-3 and TRBJ2-3; TRBD2 matches at 7 bases. This CDR3 is 16 amino acids long. CDR1 and CDR2 from the germline V gene are SGHNT and YENEEA. V lost 4 bases to trimming and J lost 2 bases; unmatched junction nucleotides: 9. The CDR3 nucleotides read TGTGCCAGCAGCTCGCCTAGCGGCCCTGCCACAGATACGCAGTATTTT. It is translated as CASSSPSGPATDTQYF.

V gene TRBV19 combines with J gene TRBJ1-2; no definite D call. The CDR3 totals 13 residues. Trimming took off 6 bases at V and 1 base at J, with 9 bases between the two ends. Per the germline V gene, CDR1 is LNHDA and CDR2 is SQIVND (reference sequence). CDR3 bases: TGTGCCAGTAGCTCCGGGGATAACTATGGCTACACCTTC. It specifies CASSSGDNYGYTF.

This chain links TRBV9 with TRBJ1-2; D remains ambiguous. Trimming took 7 bases from V and 4 from J, leaving 8 bases between them. Per the germline V gene, CDR1 is SGDLS and CDR2 is YYNGEE. The CDR3 has 11 amino acids. CDR3 DNA: TGTGCCAGCCATGGCCTCTATGGCTACACCTTC. Encoded protein: CASHGLYGYTF.

This clone was seen a handful of times. This chain links TRBV6-6 with TRBJ1-5; 10 nucleotides match TRBD1. J lost 4 bases, V lost 7 bases, and 10 bases had no gene match. The CDR3 is made up of 16 amino acids. The V gene's germline CDR1 is MNHNY and CDR2 SVGAGI (reference sequence). CDR3 sequence reads: CASNPDRGYSNQPQHF. Written as DNA, the CDR3 is TGTGCCAGCAACCCGGACAGGGGGTATAGTAATCAGCCCCAGCATTTT.

The gene calls are TRBV21-1 and TRBJ2-7; the table gives TRBD2 as D, unverified against the DNA. TRBV21-1 is a documented pseudogene. This CDR3 has 17 amino acids. DNA of the CDR3: TGTGCCAGCAGCAAGGGCCCACCGGGACTTCCCTCCTACGAGCAGTACTTC. Translated, it gives CASSKGPPGLPSYEQYF.

The chain links TRBV5-4 to TRBJ2-2; 7 bases agree with TRBD1. The CDR3 length is 14 residues. Germline values: CDR1 SGHNT, CDR2 YYREEE (reference sequence). Trimming cost V 4 bases and J 6 bases; bases outside gene matches: 6. The CDR3 region is CASSRQGKAGELFF. As DNA, the CDR3 is TGTGCCAGCAGCCGACAGGGAAAGGCCGGGGAGCTGTTTTTT.

V usage is TRBV5-1 and J usage is TRBJ2-7; 12 bases line up with TRBD2. CDR3 length: 18 amino acids. The J segment lost 6 bases and the V segment lost 1 base, leaving 14 bases of the junction unmatched. Germline V lookup: CDR1 SGHRS, CDR2 YFSETQ. CDR3 bases: TGCGCCAGCAGCTTGAGCCTAGCGGGGGGGCCAGGAGGGCTCGAGCAGTACTTC. Translated, it gives CASSLSLAGGPGGLEQYF.